The following is a T cell receptor (beta chain) sequence with its context. Its antigen is currently unknown. This may arise from a read error, as a much more abundant clone is one base away. V gave up 5 bases and J gave up 0 bases, with 4 bases separating them. There are 13 residues in the CDR3. Germline V lookup: CDR1 SGHVS, CDR2 FQNEAQ. Cells sorted as Tregs were CD4+, CD25+ and CD127-/low. Whole-study findings and limits: Whole repertoires were not studied in the larger cohort, only one V-J beta rearrangement. Greatest tumor Treg TCR overlap was with tumor naive CD4+ cells.

TCRdb analysed the 5' RACE reads with MiXCR anew, one entry per CDR3 protein. The sample has fewer than 12,000 distinct CDR3 sequences; approximately 17% are singletons. This chain uses TRBV7-8 with TRBJ2-2; no reliable D call. Sequences were obtained from Tregs sorted from a lymph node. The sequence came from a female donor with breast cancer. The CDR3 spells CASSRANTGELFF. CDR3 coding DNA: TGTGCCAGCAGCAGAGCGAACACCGGGGAGCTGTTTTTT.